What follows are 31 T cell receptor beta chains derived from one specimen sequenced in a study of Graves' ophthalmopathy and Graves' hyperthyroidism. RNA transcripts were the template, and TCR beta CDR3 regions were amplified from them. HTBI-primed first-round RT-PCR preceded second-round multiplex PCR. TCRdb re-derived calls from the multiplex PCR reads in MiXCR, one entry per CDR3 protein. The sample has 740,000 or so distinct CDR3 sequences; 40% are singletons. The specimen was peripheral blood. The receptors stem from an adult man with Graves' ophthalmopathy.

This clonotype was counted only a few times. The chain is built from TRBV7-9 and TRBJ2-2; 7 bases are shared with TRBD2. Germline V CDR1 and CDR2: SEHNR, FQNEAQ (reference sequence). The CDR3 totals 16 residues. V gave up 2 bases and J gave up 4 bases; unmatched junction bases: 7. In nucleotides, the CDR3 is TGTGCCAGCAGCTTATTTCGCGGGAGCGGCACCGGGGAGCTGTTTTTT. Protein: CASSLFRGSGTGELFF.

Note on this clonotype: Sequence at one end of the junction differs from germline and may be a read error. The chain is built from TRBV29-1 and TRBJ1-3; 10 bases fit TRBD1. This CDR3 is built from 15 residues. Germline V lookup: CDR1 SQVTM, CDR2 ANQGSEA. Here the CDR3 reads CSVEGTGVYGYTIYF. CDR3 coding DNA: TGCAGCGTGGAAGGGACAGGGGTTTATGGCTACACCATATATTTT.

The CDR3 DNA reads as TGCAGTGCTAGAGATCCGACGGCCACCATAAAGGGTTCACCCCTCCACTTT. It yields the protein CSARDPTATIKGSPLHF. This chain joins TRBV20-1 and TRBJ1-6; D gene uncertain. Looked up from germline, CDR1 is DFQATT and CDR2 is SNEGSKA (reference sequence). Trimming removed 0 bases from V and 9 bases from J, with 21 bases in between. CDR3 length: 17 residues.

This clonotype was recorded a few times. The chain has TRBV7-2 and TRBJ1-3, with 7 bases identical to TRBD1. V trimming: 5 bases; J trimming: 5 bases; junction bases outside the gene matches: 9. The CDR3 has 15 residues. Per germline, CDR1 SGHTA and CDR2 FQGNSA. In DNA, the CDR3 is TGTGCCAGCAGCCCTCGACAGGGTCGAAGAAACACCATATATTTT. Amino acid sequence: CASSPRQGRRNTIYF.

The chain has TRBV20-1 and TRBJ2-3; 9 bases align to TRBD1. The CDR3 is made up of 15 amino acids. The ends lost 5 bases at V and 0 bases at J; junction bases unmatched: 6. In germline, CDR1 is DFQATT, CDR2 SNEGSKA (reference sequence). The CDR3 sequence: CSAGDRVESTDTQYF. CDR3 coding DNA: TGCAGTGCTGGGGACAGGGTTGAAAGCACAGATACGCAGTATTTT.

This clonotype was recorded a few times. The V and J genes are TRBV7-2 and TRBJ1-2, with TRBD1 matching over 7 bases. Germline V gene data show CDR1 as SGHTA and CDR2 as FQGNSA. The CDR3 covers 15 residues. J was trimmed by 1 base and V by 5 bases; bases with no gene match: 7. This chain's CDR3 is CASSRRGGVNYGYTF. The CDR3 DNA follows: TGTGCCAGCAGCAGAAGAGGGGGCGTTAACTATGGCTACACCTTC.

Concerning this clonotype: One junction end does not reproduce the germline sequence, and a read error may be involved. The chain employs TRBV20-1 and TRBJ2-7; 8 bases fit TRBD1. Germline V CDR1 and CDR2: DFQATT, SNEGSKA (reference sequence). The CDR3 runs 14 residues. CDR3 residues: CSATLGQGQHEQCF. The CDR3 DNA reads TGCAGTGCTACCCTCGGACAGGGTCAGCACGAGCAGTGCTTC.

This chain links TRBV20-1 with TRBJ2-7; 13 nucleotides agree with TRBD2. Germline values: CDR1 DFQATT, CDR2 SNEGSKA (reference sequence). This CDR3 is 15 amino acids long. The trim removed 6 bases at V and 4 bases at J, leaving 9 bases unmatched. The CDR3 nucleotides read TGCAGTGCAAGATCCGGGACTAGCGGGAAGTACGAGCAGTACTTC. Protein sequence: CSARSGTSGKYEQYF.

The chain recombines TRBV7-9 with TRBJ2-7; 11 bases align to TRBD1. This CDR3 is built from 15 residues. Germline V lookup: CDR1 SEHNR, CDR2 FQNEAQ (reference sequence). J lost 3 bases, V lost 6 bases, and 7 bases had no gene match. As DNA, the CDR3 is TGTGCCAGCAGTCCCGGGACAGGGGGATTCTACGAGCAGTACTTC. This encodes CASSPGTGGFYEQYF.

This chain connects TRBV5-1 to TRBJ1-6; 8 nucleotides agree with TRBD1. The CDR3 spans 15 residues. Germline CDR1 reads SGHRS; CDR2 reads YFSETQ. After removal of 3 bases from V and 7 bases from J, the junction contained 6 bases not matched to a gene. The CDR3 protein is CASSYPDRGNSPLHF. CDR3 nucleotides: TGCGCCAGCAGCTACCCAGACAGGGGCAATTCACCCCTCCACTTT.

This rearrangement joins TRBV24-1 to TRBJ2-5; tentatively, D is TRBD1 (6 bases). In germline, CDR1 is KGHDR, CDR2 SFDVKD. The CDR3 contains 13 residues. Between the trimmed V and J ends, which lost 9 bases and 7 bases, there was a span of 17 bases. The CDR3 bases are TGTGCCACCTGGGACAATTCGAGAGGGACCCAGTACTTC. It specifies CATWDNSRGTQYF.

This clonotype was recorded at least ten times. The chain is built from TRBV10-3 and TRBJ1-4; perhaps TRBD1 as D (6 bases). The CDR3 has 14 amino acids. V shed 3 bases and J shed 5 bases, with 10 bases lying between them. Germline V gene lookup returns CDR1 ENHRY and CDR2 SYGVKD. The CDR3 spells CAISDRRGNEKLFF. In DNA, the CDR3 is TGTGCCATCAGTGACAGAAGGGGGAATGAAAAACTGTTTTTT.

This clonotype was observed a handful of times. The rearrangement joins TRBV7-9 to TRBJ1-1, with D possibly TRBD1 on 6 matching bases. The germline CDR1 and CDR2 sequences are SEHNR and FQNEAQ (reference sequence). This CDR3 is 16 amino acids long. Trimming shortened V by 7 bases and J by 3 bases, and 21 bases separated the two germline ends. Here the CDR3 reads CASNYRGGHRYTEAFF. The CDR3 DNA sequence: TGTGCCAGCAACTATAGGGGGGGTCATCGTTACACTGAAGCTTTCTTT.

As to this clonotype: A read error may account for a junction end that differs from germline. This chain links TRBV15 with TRBJ1-1; maybe TRBD1 (5 bases). CDR1 LNHNV and CDR2 YYDKDF come from the germline V gene (reference sequence). The CDR3 length is 14 residues. CDR3 in amino acids: CASSPGPGRSEAFF. As DNA, the CDR3 is TGTGCCAGCAGCCCGGGGCCGGGCAGAAGCGAAGCTTTCTTT.

The chain employs TRBV10-3 and TRBJ1-5; 7 bases align to TRBD1. Losses at the gene ends were 10 bases for V and 6 bases for J; bases not matched to a gene: 12. Germline-derived CDR1 and CDR2 are ENHRY and SYGVKD. The CDR3 length is 14 residues. CDR3 region: CASSPEGAGQPQHF. Written as DNA, the CDR3 is TGTGCCAGCTCACCAGAGGGGGCAGGTCAGCCCCAGCATTTT.

This chain links TRBV12-3 or TRBV12-4 with TRBJ1-2; D is perhaps TRBD1 (5 bases). V was pared by 4 bases and J by 4 bases, with 19 bases between. The CDR3 covers 16 residues. Here the CDR3 reads CASSYSKGRAAYGYTF. In nucleotides, the CDR3 is TGTGCCAGCAGTTACTCGAAGGGGAGGGCTGCCTATGGCTACACCTTC.

This clonotype occurred many times. The rearrangement links TRBV25-1 to TRBJ2-7; tentative D call: TRBD1 (6 bases). Trimming stripped 6 bases from V and 5 bases from J, with 17 bases between. Germline V CDR1 and CDR2: MGHDK, SYGVNS. The CDR3 runs 14 residues. As DNA, the CDR3 is TGTGCCAGCAGCAAATACAGGGAAGGGGACGAGCAGTACTTC. As protein: CASSKYREGDEQYF.

The J gene is TRBJ1-6, the V gene TRBV29-1; possible D gene TRBD1, 6 bases. CDR3 length: 11 amino acids. Germline V gene data show CDR1 as SQVTM and CDR2 as ANQGSEA. In DNA, the CDR3 is TGCAGTACGCGGGACACATCACCCCTCCACTTT. Encoded protein: CSTRDTSPLHF.

This clonotype has a count of ten or more. The V and J genes are TRBV29-1 and TRBJ2-5; 11 bases agree with TRBD2. Germline-derived CDR1 and CDR2 are SQVTM and ANQGSEA. V lost 5 bases to trimming and J lost 4 bases; unmatched junction nucleotides: 0. This CDR3 contains 12 residues. This chain's CDR3 is CSVTSGRETQYF. Here the CDR3 DNA reads TGCAGCGTTACTAGCGGGAGAGAGACCCAGTACTTC.

Worth noting for this clonotype: It is likely a read error, because the conserved phenylalanine at the end of the CDR3 is missing. This chain links TRBV7-2 with TRBJ2-5; tentatively, D is TRBD1 or TRBD2 (6 bases each). The V gene's germline CDR1 is SGHTA and CDR2 FQGNSA. The CDR3 runs to 16 residues. V gave up 0 bases and J gave up 2 bases, with 13 bases separating them. The chain's CDR3 is CASSLAGRGLQETQYV. The DNA of the CDR3 is TGTGCCAGCAGCTTAGCCGGCAGGGGACTTCAAGAGACCCAGTACGTC.

This clonotype appeared a few times. A read error may account for a junction end that differs from germline. V is TRBV10-3 and J is TRBJ2-7, with 7 bases matching TRBD1. Germline V CDR1 and CDR2: ENHRY, SYGVKD. This CDR3 comprises 14 residues. The CDR3 region is CASSSGTANYEQYF. The CDR3 DNA follows: TGTGCCAGCAGTTCCGGGACAGCTAATTACGAGCAGTACTTC.

This clonotype was found a few times. The CDR3 DNA reads as TGCGCCAGCAGCCTAACGACGGGGAACTATGGCTACACCTTC. It specifies CASSLTTGNYGYTF. This chain uses TRBV4-1 with TRBJ1-2, with D uncertain. The CDR3 has 14 residues. CDR1 is MGHRA and CDR2 is YSYEKL in the germline V gene. Between the trimmed V and J ends, which lost 4 bases and 2 bases, there was a span of 11 bases.

This chain joins TRBV19 and TRBJ1-1, with TRBD1 matching over 7 bases. The V gene end was trimmed by 7 bases and the J gene end by 3 bases; junction bases not matched to a gene: 5. This CDR3 contains 13 residues. Germline CDR1 is LNHDA and CDR2 is SQIVND (reference sequence). Here the CDR3 reads CASTTGFDTEAFF. CDR3 DNA: TGTGCCAGTACGACAGGGTTCGACACTGAAGCTTTCTTT.

This rearrangement joins TRBV20-1 to TRBJ1-3; D unclear. The CDR3 has 14 residues. CDR1 and CDR2 (germline): DFQATT, SNEGSKA (reference sequence). V was shortened by 3 bases and J by 0 bases, with 9 bases between the two germline ends. CDR3 region: CSARAISSGNTIYF. The CDR3 bases are TGCAGTGCTAGGGCCATATCCTCTGGAAACACCATATATTTT.

This clonotype was observed a few times. The chain uses TRBV20-1 and TRBJ2-7; possibly TRBD1 for D (6 bases). Trimming took off 3 bases at V and 6 bases at J, with 9 bases between the two ends. Germline values: CDR1 DFQATT, CDR2 SNEGSKA (reference sequence). This CDR3 region has 11 residues. The CDR3 sequence is CSASLQGEQYF. In DNA form, the CDR3 reads TGCAGTGCTAGCCTACAGGGCGAGCAGTACTTC.

The table lists this clonotype with many counts. This chain joins TRBV7-2 and TRBJ1-5; D remains unclear. V was pared by 3 bases and J by 0 bases, with 9 bases between. CDR3 length: 15 amino acids. Germline values: CDR1 SGHTA, CDR2 FQGNSA. The CDR3 spells CASSFGRYSNQPQHF. The CDR3 DNA is TGTGCCAGCAGCTTCGGGAGATATAGCAATCAGCCCCAGCATTTT.

This sequence joins TRBV5-4 and TRBJ1-2; the match to TRBD1 covers 10 bases. The V segment lost 4 bases and the J segment 5 bases; nucleotides outside the gene matches: 8. The CDR3 runs to 15 residues. Germline V gene data show CDR1 as SGHNT and CDR2 as YYREEE (reference sequence). The CDR3: CASSHVGQGDYGYTF. The CDR3 region has the DNA TGTGCCAGCAGCCACGTCGGACAGGGGGATTATGGCTACACCTTC.

In DNA form, the CDR3 reads TGTGCCAGCAGTGATGACGGGGAGCTGTTTTTT. The encoded protein is CASSDDGELFF. The chain employs TRBV6-6 and TRBJ2-2; D remains unclear. The CDR3 consists of 11 residues. Looked up from germline, CDR1 is MNHNY and CDR2 is SVGAGI (reference sequence). The ends were cut back, 5 bases at V and 7 bases at J, with 5 bases in the middle.

The rearrangement links TRBV6-5 to TRBJ2-5; 7 bases match TRBD2. V lost 6 bases, J lost 9 bases, and 13 bases stayed unmatched. This CDR3 is 14 amino acids long. Germline assignment: CDR1 MNHEY and CDR2 SVGAGI. CDR3 in DNA: TGTGCCAGCAGCCGGACTAGTGCGTTAGCGTCCCAGTACTTC. Translated: CASSRTSALASQYF.

This clonotype was counted between two and nine times. The chain has TRBV6-4 and TRBJ2-5; TRBD2 matches at 11 bases. The germline CDR1 and CDR2 sequences are MRHNA and SNTAGT. J lost 1 base, V lost 5 bases, and 3 bases had no gene match. CDR3 length: 15 residues. For the CDR3, the DNA is TGTGCCAGCAGTCGGACTAGCGGGTCCCAAGAGACCCAGTACTTC. Translating gives CASSRTSGSQETQYF.

This clonotype was seen more than once but under ten times. J is TRBJ2-2 and V is TRBV20-1; 13 bases fit TRBD2. The trim removed 6 bases at V and 0 bases at J, leaving 4 bases unmatched. This CDR3 contains 16 residues. The germline CDR1 and CDR2 sequences are DFQATT and SNEGSKA (reference sequence). CDR3 coding DNA: TGCAGTGCCCCAGGGACTAGCGGGGCGAACACCGGGGAGCTGTTTTTT. As protein: CSAPGTSGANTGELFF.